The T cell receptor (beta chain) described here comes from a study of regulatory T cells in long-lasting Graves disease. Study-wide background: The criterion for persistent Graves' disease was over 5 years of antithyroid drugs with positive TSH receptor antibodies.

V was trimmed by 0 bases and J by 9 bases, leaving 8 bases between them. The germline V gene has CDR1 LGHDT and CDR2 YNNKEL (reference sequence). The CDR3 sequence is 13 residues long. Indicated time point: persistent/refractory GD, antithyroid drugs over 5 years with positive TRAb. PBMCs were the source of the RNA used for TCR sequencing. CDR3 regions were amplified by Arm-PCR using iRepertoire HTBI primers to build TCR beta libraries. Each CDR3 protein is one row after TCRdb ran MiXCR on the multiplex PCR reads. Among 500,000 to 800,000 distinct CDR3 sequences, about 32% were seen once, and the ten largest hold about two fifths.

This TCR came from a female donor with Graves disease. The material sequenced was peripheral blood mononuclear cells (PBMCs), taken when the disease was refractory, from a patient treated with antithyroid drugs. V and J are TRBV3-1 and TRBJ1-4, with D unresolved. The chain's CDR3 is CASSQDRLKKLFF. The CDR3 coding sequence is TGTGCCAGCAGCCAAGACAGATTAAAAAAACTGTTTTTT. The complete variable domain, with remaining parts taken from reference TRBV3-1 and TRBJ1-4, reads DTAVSQTPKYLVTQMGNDKSIKCEQNLGHDTMYWYKQDSKKFLKIMFSYNNKELIINETVPNRFSPKSPDKAHLNLHINSLELGDSAVYFCASSQDRLKKLFFGSGTQLSVL.